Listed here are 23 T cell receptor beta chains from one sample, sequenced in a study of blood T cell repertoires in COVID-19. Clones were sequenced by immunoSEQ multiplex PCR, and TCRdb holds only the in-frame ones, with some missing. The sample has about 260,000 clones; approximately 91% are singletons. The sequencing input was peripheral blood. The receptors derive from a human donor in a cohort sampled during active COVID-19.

The CDR3 is CASSLGGRAYEQYF. DNA for the CDR3: TGTGCCAGCAGCTTAGGCGGGAGGGCCTACGAGCAGTACTTC. The chain couples TRBV7-2 to TRBJ2-7; 9 bases agree with TRBD2. Germline values: CDR1 SGHTA, CDR2 FQGNSA. This CDR3 is built from 14 residues. The junction had 0 bases not matched to a gene; V was cut back by 1 base and J by 2 bases.

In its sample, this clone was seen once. CDR3 protein: CASTLAGGPSSTDTQYF. The CDR3 bases are TGCGCCAGCACCTTAGCGGGGGGCCCTTCTAGCACAGATACGCAGTATTTT. V usage is TRBV4-1 and J usage is TRBJ2-3, with 10 bases matching TRBD2. This CDR3 has 17 amino acids. Germline V gene lookup returns CDR1 MGHRA and CDR2 YSYEKL. With V trimmed by 7 bases and J by 0 bases, 10 bases remained unmatched.

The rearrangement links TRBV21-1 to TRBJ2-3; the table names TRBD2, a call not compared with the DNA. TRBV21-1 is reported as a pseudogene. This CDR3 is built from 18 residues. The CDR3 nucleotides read TGTGCCAGCAGCAAAGAGGGGCGGACTAGCGGGAGCACAGATACGCAGTATTTT. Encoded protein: CASSKEGRTSGSTDTQYF.

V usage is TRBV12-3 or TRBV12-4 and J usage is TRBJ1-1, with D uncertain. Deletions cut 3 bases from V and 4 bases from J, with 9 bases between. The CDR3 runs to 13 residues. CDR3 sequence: CASSLRISTEAFF. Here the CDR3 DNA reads TGTGCCAGCAGTTTGAGGATCTCCACTGAAGCTTTCTTT.

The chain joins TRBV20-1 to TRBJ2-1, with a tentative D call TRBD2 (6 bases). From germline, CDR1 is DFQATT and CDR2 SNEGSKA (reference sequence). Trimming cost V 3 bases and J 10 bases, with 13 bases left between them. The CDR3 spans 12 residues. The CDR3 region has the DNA TGCAGTGCTAGTAGTACGGGGGTAGAGCAGTTCTTC. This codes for CSASSTGVEQFF.

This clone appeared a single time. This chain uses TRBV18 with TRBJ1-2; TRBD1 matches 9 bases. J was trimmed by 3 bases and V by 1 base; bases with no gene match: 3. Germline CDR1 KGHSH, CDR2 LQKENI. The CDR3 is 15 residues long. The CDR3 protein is CASSPQTGGDYGYTF. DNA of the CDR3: TGTGCCAGCTCACCACAGACAGGGGGGGACTATGGCTACACCTTC.

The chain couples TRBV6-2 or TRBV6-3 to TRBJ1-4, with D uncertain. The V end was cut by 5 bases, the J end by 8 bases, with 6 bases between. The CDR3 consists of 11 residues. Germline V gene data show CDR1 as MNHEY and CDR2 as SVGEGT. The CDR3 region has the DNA TGTGCCAGCAGTACGGGGGAAAAACTGTTTTTT. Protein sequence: CASSTGEKLFF.

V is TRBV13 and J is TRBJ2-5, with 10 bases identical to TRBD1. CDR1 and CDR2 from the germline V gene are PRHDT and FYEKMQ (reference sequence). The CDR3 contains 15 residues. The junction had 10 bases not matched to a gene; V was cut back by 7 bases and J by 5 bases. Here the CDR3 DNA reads TGTGCCAGCAACACGGGGACAGGGGCTAAGGAGACCCAGTACTTC. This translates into CASNTGTGAKETQYF.

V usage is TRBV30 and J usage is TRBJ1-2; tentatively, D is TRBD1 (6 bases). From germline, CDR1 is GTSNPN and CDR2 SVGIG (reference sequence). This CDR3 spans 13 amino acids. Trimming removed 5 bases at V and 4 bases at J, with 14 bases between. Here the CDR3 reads CAWARGAGYGYTF. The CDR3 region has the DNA TGTGCCTGGGCCAGGGGTGCCGGCTATGGCTACACCTTC.

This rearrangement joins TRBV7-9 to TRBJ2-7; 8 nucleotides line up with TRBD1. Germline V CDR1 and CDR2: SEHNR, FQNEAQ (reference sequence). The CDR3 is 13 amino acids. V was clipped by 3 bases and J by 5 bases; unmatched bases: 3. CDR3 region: CASSFDRGHEQYF. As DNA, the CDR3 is TGTGCCAGCAGCTTTGACAGGGGCCACGAGCAGTACTTC.

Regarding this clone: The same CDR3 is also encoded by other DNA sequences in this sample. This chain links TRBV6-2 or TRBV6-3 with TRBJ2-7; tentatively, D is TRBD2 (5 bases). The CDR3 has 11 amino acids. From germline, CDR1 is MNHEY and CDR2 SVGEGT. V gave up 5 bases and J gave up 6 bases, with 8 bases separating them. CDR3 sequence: CASSHGGEQYF. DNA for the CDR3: TGTGCCAGCAGTCATGGAGGCGAGCAGTACTTC.

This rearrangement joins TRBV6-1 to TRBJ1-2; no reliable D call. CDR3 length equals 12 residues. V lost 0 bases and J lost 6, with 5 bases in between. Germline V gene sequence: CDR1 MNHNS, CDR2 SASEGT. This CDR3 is CASSEAGHGYTF. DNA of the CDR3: TGTGCCAGCAGTGAAGCTGGGCATGGCTACACCTTC.

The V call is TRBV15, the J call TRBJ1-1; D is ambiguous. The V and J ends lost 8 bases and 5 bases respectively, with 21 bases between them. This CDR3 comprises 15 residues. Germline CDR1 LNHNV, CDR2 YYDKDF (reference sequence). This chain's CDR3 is CATRPGLRAGTEAFF. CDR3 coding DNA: TGTGCCACCCGACCGGGCCTCCGGGCGGGGACTGAAGCTTTCTTT.

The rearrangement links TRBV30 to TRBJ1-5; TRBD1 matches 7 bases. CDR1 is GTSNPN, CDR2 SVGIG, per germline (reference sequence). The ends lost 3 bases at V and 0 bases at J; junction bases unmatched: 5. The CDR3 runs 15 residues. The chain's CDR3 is CAWRAGQFSNQPQHF. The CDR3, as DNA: TGTGCCTGGAGGGCGGGACAGTTTAGCAATCAGCCCCAGCATTTT.

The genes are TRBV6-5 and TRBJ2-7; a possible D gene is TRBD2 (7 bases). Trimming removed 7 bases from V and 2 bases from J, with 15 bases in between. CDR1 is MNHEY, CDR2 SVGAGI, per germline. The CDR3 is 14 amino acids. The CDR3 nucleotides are TGTGCCAGCAAAGTAGACGGGGGGCCCTACGAGCAGTACTTC. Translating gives CASKVDGGPYEQYF.

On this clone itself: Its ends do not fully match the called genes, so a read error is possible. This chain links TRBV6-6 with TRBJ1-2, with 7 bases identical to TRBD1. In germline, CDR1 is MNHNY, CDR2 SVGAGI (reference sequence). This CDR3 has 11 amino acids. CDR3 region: CASSDTGAWVF. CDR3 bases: TGTGCCAGCAGTGATACAGGGGCGTGGGTCTTC.

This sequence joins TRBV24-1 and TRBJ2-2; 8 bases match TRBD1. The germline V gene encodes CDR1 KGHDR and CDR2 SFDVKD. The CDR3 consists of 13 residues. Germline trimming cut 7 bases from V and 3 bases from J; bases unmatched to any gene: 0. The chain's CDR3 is CATRTGDTGELFF. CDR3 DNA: TGTGCCACCAGGACAGGGGACACCGGGGAGCTGTTTTTT.

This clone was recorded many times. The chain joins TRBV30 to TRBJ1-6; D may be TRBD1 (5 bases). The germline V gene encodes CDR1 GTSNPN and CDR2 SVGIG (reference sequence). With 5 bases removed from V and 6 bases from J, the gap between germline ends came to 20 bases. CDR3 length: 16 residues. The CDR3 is CAWDPRGNRSNSPLHF. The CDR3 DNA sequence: TGTGCCTGGGACCCCCGGGGGAACAGGAGTAATTCACCCCTCCACTTT.

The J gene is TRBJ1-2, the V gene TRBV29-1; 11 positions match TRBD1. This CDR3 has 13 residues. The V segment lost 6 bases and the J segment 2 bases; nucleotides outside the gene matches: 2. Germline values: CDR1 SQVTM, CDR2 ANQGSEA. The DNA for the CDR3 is TGCAGCGTCGGACAGGGGGCGAACTATGGCTACACCTTC. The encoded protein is CSVGQGANYGYTF.

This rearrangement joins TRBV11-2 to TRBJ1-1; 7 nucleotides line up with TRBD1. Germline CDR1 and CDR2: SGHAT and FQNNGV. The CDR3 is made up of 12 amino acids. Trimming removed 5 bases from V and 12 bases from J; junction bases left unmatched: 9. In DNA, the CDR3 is TGTGCCAGCAGCCCCCCGCAGGGGGGTACTTTCTTT. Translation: CASSPPQGGTFF.

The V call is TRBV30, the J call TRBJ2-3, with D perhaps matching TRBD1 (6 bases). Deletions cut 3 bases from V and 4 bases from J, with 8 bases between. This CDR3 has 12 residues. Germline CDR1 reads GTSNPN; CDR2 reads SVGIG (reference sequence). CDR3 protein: CAWRGAPDTQYF. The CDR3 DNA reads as TGTGCCTGGAGGGGGGCTCCAGATACGCAGTATTTT. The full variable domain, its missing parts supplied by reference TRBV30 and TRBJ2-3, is SQTIHQWPATLVQPVGSPLSLECTVEGTSNPNLYWYRQAAGRGLQLLFYSVGIGQISSEVPQNLSASRPQDRQFILSSKKLLLSDSGFYLCAWRGAPDTQYFGPGTRLTVL.

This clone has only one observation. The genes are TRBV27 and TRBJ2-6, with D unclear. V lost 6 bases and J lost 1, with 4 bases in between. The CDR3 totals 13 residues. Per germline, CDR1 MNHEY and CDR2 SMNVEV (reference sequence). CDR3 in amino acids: CASSVSGANVLTF. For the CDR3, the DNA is TGTGCCAGCAGCGTATCTGGGGCCAACGTCCTGACTTTC.

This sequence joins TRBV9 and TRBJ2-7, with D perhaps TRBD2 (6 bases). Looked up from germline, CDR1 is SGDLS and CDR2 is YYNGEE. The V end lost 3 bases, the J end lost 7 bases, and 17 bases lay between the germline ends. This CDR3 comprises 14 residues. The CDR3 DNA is TGTGCCAGCAGCGAGGGACTCCTACCCGGAGAGCAGTACTTC. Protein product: CASSEGLLPGEQYF.